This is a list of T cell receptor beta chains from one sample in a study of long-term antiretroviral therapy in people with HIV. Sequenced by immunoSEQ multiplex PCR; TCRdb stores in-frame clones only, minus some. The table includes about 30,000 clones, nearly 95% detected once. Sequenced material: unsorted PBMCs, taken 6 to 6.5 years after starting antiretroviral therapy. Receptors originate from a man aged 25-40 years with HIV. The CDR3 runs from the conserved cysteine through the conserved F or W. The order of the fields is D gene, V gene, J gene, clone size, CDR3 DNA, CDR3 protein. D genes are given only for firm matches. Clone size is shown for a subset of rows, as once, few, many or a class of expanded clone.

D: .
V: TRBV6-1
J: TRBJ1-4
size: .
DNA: TGTGCCAGCAGTTTAACAGGGCCAACTAATGAAAAACTGTTTTTT
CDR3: CASSLTGPTNEKLFF

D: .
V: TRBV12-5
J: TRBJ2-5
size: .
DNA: TGTGCTAGTGGTTTGGTAGGGGGAGGGGGAGAAGAGACCCAGTACTTC
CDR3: CASGLVGGGGEETQYF

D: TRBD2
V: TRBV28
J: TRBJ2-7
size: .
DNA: TGTGCCAGCAGTTCGTACACGGGACTAGCGGATTATAGCTCCTACGAGCAGTACTTC
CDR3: CASSSYTGLADYSSYEQYF

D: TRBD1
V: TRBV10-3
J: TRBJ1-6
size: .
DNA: TGTGCCATCCACGACAGGGTAGGGTCACCCCTCCACTTT
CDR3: CAIHDRVGSPLHF

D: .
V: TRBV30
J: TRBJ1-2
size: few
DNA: TGTGCCTGGAGGGACGAGTTCTATGGCTACACCTTC
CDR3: CAWRDEFYGYTF

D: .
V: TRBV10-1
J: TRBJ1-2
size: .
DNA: TGCGCCACTCACCCATCAGAAAACCTATATGGCTACACCTTC
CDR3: CATHPSENLYGYTF

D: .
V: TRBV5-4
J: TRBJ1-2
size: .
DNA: TGTGCCAGCAGCACCGGAGGGGGGGCCCAGACGTATGGCTACACCTTC
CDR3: CASSTGGGAQTYGYTF

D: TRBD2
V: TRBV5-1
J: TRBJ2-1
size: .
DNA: TGCGCCAGCAGCCCCCTGACTAGCGGGCGACACAATGAGCAGTTCTTC
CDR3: CASSPLTSGRHNEQFF

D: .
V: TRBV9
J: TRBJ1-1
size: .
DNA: TGTGCCAGCAGCGCCGGGAGGGGGGGGGCTGAAGCTTTCTTT
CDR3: CASSAGRGGAEAFF

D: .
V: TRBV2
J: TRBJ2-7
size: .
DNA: TGTGCCAGCGGGGGAGTCTACGAGCAGTACTTC
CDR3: CASGGVYEQYF

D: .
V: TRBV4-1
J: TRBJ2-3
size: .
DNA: TGCGCCAGCAGCCAAGTTTGGACCGCCACAGATACGCAGTATTTT
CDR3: CASSQVWTATDTQYF

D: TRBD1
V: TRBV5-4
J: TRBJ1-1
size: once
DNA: TGTGCCAGCAGCGGAAAAACGGCCCCGACAGGGGAAGAAGCTTTCTTT
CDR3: CASSGKTAPTGEEAFF

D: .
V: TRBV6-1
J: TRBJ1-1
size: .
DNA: TGTGCCAGCAGTGTCACGGCTAGCACTGAAGCTTTCTTT
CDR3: CASSVTASTEAFF

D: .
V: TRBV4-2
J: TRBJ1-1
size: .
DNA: TGTGCCAGCAGCCAAGAAGAAGGCCGGAACACTGAAGCTTTCTTT
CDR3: CASSQEEGRNTEAFF

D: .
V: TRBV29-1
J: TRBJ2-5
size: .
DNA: TGCAGCGTTAGGGTTGTGGAGACCCAGTACTTC
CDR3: CSVRVVETQYF

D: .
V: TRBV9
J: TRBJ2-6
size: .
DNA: TGTGCCAGCAGGTGGAGGACAAGTGGGGCCAACGTCCTGACTTTC
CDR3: CASRWRTSGANVLTF

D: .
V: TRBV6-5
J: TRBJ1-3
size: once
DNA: TGTGCCAGCAGGACTGGAAACACCATATATTTT
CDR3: CASRTGNTIYF

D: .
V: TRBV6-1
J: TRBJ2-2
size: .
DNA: TGTGCCAGCAGTGAAGCGGCAGGGAACACCGGGGAGCTGTTTTTT
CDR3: CASSEAAGNTGELFF

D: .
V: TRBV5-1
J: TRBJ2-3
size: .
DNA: TGCGCCAGCAGCAGAGGACAGCAAGATACGCAGTATTTT
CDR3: CASSRGQQDTQYF

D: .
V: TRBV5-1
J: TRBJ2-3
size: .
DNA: TGCGCCAGCAGCTTGGAGTCGGTCACAGATACGCAGTATTTT
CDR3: CASSLESVTDTQYF

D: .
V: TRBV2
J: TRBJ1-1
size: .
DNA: TGTGCCAGCGAGATAACGGGGGGACCGAGAGAAGCTTTCTTT
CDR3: CASEITGGPREAFF

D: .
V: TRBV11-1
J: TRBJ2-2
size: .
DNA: TGTGCCAGCAGGCCCCAATTAACCGCGAACACCGGGGAGCTGTTTTTT
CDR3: CASRPQLTANTGELFF

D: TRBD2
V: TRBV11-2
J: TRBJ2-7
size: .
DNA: TGTGCCAGCAGTCTTGGGCTTCCGGGGGGCTACGAGCAGTACTTC
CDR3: CASSLGLPGGYEQYF

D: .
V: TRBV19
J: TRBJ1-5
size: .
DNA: TGTGCCAGTAGTATCGGTTTCCGTCAGCCCCAGCATTTT
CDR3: CASSIGFRQPQHF

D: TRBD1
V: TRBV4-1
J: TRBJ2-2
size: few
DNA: TGCGCCAGCAGCTTCGGGACAGTAAAGACCGGGGAGCTGTTTTTT
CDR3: CASSFGTVKTGELFF

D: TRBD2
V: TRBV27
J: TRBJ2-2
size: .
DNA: TGTGCCAGCAGTCCTAAACCGGGACTACGCACCGGGGAGCTGTTTTTT
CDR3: CASSPKPGLRTGELFF

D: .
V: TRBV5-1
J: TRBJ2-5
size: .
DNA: TGCGCCAGCTATGGGCTAGGGGTCTTACCACAAGAGACCCAGTACTTC
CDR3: CASYGLGVLPQETQYF

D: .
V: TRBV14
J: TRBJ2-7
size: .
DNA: TGTGCCAGCAGCCCCTCAGGGGTATACGAGCAGTACTTC
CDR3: CASSPSGVYEQYF

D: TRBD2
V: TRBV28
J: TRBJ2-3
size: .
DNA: TGTGCCAGCAGTGGAGCGGGAGGGACAAATACGCAGTATTTT
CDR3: CASSGAGGTNTQYF

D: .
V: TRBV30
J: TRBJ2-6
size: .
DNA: TGTGCCTGGAAATCCGTGGCTGGGGCCAACGTCCTGACTTTC
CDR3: CAWKSVAGANVLTF

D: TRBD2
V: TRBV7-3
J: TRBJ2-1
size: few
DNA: TGTGCCAGCAGCCCCGGGACTAGCGGGGCGAATGAGCAGTTCTTC
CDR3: CASSPGTSGANEQFF

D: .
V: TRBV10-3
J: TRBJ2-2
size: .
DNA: TGTGCCATCAGTGAGCCAGAGGACACCGGGGAGCTGTTTTTT
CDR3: CAISEPEDTGELFF

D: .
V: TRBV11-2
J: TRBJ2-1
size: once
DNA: TGTGCCAGCAGCTTAGATTTACCACACAATGAGCAGTTCTTC
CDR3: CASSLDLPHNEQFF

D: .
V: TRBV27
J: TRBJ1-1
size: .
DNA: TGTGCCAGTAGAAGAAGAAACACTGAAGCTTTCTTT
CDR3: CASRRRNTEAFF

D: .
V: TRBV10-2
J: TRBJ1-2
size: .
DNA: TGCGCCAGCAGTGAGTCAAAAGGGTATGGCTACACCTTC
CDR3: CASSESKGYGYTF

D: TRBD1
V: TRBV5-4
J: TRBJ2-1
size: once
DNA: TGTGCCAGCAGCTACGTCCCGGGACAGGCGCCCAGGTTCTTC
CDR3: CASSYVPGQAPRFF

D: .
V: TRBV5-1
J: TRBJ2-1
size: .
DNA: TGCGCCAGCAGCTTGGGGTATCTCTACAATGAGCAGTTCTTC
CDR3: CASSLGYLYNEQFF

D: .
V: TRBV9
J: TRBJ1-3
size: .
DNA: TGTGCCAGCAGCGTCAGTCTTCGGGCGGCTGGAAACACCATATATTTT
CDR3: CASSVSLRAAGNTIYF

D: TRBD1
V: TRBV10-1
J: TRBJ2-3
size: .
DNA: TGCGCCAGCAGGGCCGGACAGGGGACGACGGATACGCAGTATTTT
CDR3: CASRAGQGTTDTQYF

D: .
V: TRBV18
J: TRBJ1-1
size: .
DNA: TGTGCCAGCTCAGCCCTCGGGGGGAGAGCTTTCTTT
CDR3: CASSALGGRAFF

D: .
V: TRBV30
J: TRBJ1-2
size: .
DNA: TGTGCCTGGAGCGCTGGGGGCTCGGGCTACACCTTC
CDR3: CAWSAGGSGYTF

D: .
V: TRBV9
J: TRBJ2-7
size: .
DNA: TGTGCCAGCAGCGTAGCTCCAGGGGTAACCTACGAGCAGTACTTC
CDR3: CASSVAPGVTYEQYF

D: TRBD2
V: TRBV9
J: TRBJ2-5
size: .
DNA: TGTGCCAGCAGCGTTGGACTAGCGGGGGGGCGAGAGACCCAGTACTTC
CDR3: CASSVGLAGGRETQYF

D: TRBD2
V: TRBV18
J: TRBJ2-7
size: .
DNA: TGTGCCAGCTCACCGTCGAGCGGGAGCCGCCCCTCCTACGAGCAGTACTTC
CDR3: CASSPSSGSRPSYEQYF

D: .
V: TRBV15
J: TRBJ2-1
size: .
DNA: TGTGCCACCAGCAGAGATGTCGGCAACAGGGAGCAGTTCTTC
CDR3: CATSRDVGNREQFF

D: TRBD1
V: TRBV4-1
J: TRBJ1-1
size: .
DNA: TGCGCCAGCAGCCAGACAGGGTACACTGAAGCTTTCTTT
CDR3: CASSQTGYTEAFF

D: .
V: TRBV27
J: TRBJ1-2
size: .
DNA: TGTGCCAGCAGTTTACAGGGAACGTGGACGGATGGCTACACCTTC
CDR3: CASSLQGTWTDGYTF

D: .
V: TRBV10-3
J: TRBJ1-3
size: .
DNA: TGTGCCATCCGGGGGGGATCTGGAAACACCATATATTTT
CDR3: CAIRGGSGNTIYF

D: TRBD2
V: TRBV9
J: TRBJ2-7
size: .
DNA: TGTGCCAGCAGCGTAGCCCCGGGACTAGCGGCCTACGAGCAGTACTTC
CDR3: CASSVAPGLAAYEQYF

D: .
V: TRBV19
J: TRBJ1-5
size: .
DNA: TGTGCCAGTAGTATCGGAGATCAGCCCCAGCATTTT
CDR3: CASSIGDQPQHF

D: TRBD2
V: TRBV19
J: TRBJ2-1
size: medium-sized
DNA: TGTGCCACAACTCTTGGCGGGGGCTCCTACAATGAGCAGTTCTTC
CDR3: CATTLGGGSYNEQFF